These T cell receptor beta chains were read from a single sample in a study of blood T cell repertoires in COVID-19. Assay: immunoSEQ multiplex PCR; the TCRdb copy retains only in-frame clones and omits some. There are around 220,000 clones in the sample; around 84% occur only once, and approximately 20% lies in the top ten. Sample: peripheral blood. The source is a man in his thirties or forties with active or convalescent COVID-19. Each CDR3 is given with its conserved first and last residue. A D gene is named only where the DNA matches it firmly. Part of the rows lack a size; the others show once, few, many or a class for expanded clones.

clone_size,j_call,v_call,d_call,cdr3_aa,cdr3_nt
.,TRBJ2-3,TRBV6-1,.,CASSQDLGGEVDTQYF,TGTGCCAGCAGTCAAGACTTAGGGGGGGAGGTAGATACGCAGTATTTT
.,TRBJ1-4,TRBV20-1,TRBD1,CSASSYRGGEKLFF,TGCAGTGCTAGTTCCTACAGGGGCGGCGAAAAACTGTTTTTT
.,TRBJ2-2,TRBV6-5,.,CASRLDNTGELFF,TGTGCCAGCAGACTAGACAACACCGGGGAGCTGTTTTTT
.,TRBJ1-2,TRBV7-9,.,CASTQPLDGVYGYTF,TGTGCCAGCACCCAACCCCTGGACGGGGTCTATGGCTACACCTTC
.,TRBJ1-5,TRBV6-6,.,CASSAGNQPQHF,TGTGCCAGCTCGGCGGGCAATCAGCCCCAGCATTTT
.,TRBJ2-2,TRBV3-1/TRBV3-2,.,CASSPGPRELFF,TGTGCCAGCAGCCCAGGGCCCAGGGAGCTGTTTTTT
.,TRBJ2-7,TRBV28,.,CASTLGVSYEQYF,TGTGCCAGCACCCTAGGGGTTTCCTACGAGCAGTACTTC
once,TRBJ2-5,TRBV20-1,TRBD2,CSASWPSGIQETQYF,TGCAGTGCTAGTTGGCCTAGCGGGATCCAAGAGACCCAGTACTTC
.,TRBJ2-1,TRBV28,TRBD1,CASSSRDRRYNEQFF,TGTGCCAGCAGTAGCCGGGACAGACGCTACAATGAGCAGTTCTTC
.,TRBJ1-2,TRBV30,TRBD1,CAWNRQGHGGYTF,TGTGCCTGGAATCGACAGGGCCATGGTGGCTACACCTTC
.,TRBJ2-6,TRBV2,TRBD1,CASSGDRGRPGANVLTF,TGTGCCAGCAGTGGGGACAGGGGGCGGCCTGGGGCCAACGTCCTGACTTTC
.,TRBJ1-1,TRBV10-1,TRBD1,CASSEYRGNTEAFF,TGCGCCAGCAGTGAGTACAGGGGGAACACTGAAGCTTTCTTT
.,TRBJ2-3,TRBV9,.,CASSTRGTPSTDTQYF,TGTGCCAGCAGCACCCGTGGGACTCCCAGCACAGATACGCAGTATTTT
.,TRBJ2-7,TRBV5-1,TRBD1,CASRWTIDRGYEQYF,TGCGCCAGCAGATGGACAATCGACAGGGGCTACGAGCAGTACTTC
.,TRBJ2-7,TRBV9,TRBD1,CASSVGTGEAYEQYF,TGTGCCAGCAGCGTGGGGACAGGGGAAGCCTACGAGCAGTACTTC
.,TRBJ1-3,TRBV9,TRBD1,CASSVQGVGGNTIYF,TGTGCCAGCAGCGTCCAGGGGGTGGGCGGAAACACCATATATTTT
few,TRBJ1-6,TRBV19,.,CASSNREGSPLHF,TGTGCCAGTAGTAACAGGGAGGGCTCACCCCTCCACTTT
once,TRBJ2-7,TRBV6-6,TRBD2,CASSYVAGADEQYF,TGTGCCAGCAGTTACGTGGCGGGAGCGGACGAGCAGTACTTC
.,TRBJ2-1,TRBV7-2,TRBD2,CASSMPGLAGGSSYNEQFF,TGTGCCAGCAGCATGCCGGGACTAGCGGGAGGGAGCTCCTACAATGAGCAGTTCTTC
.,TRBJ2-7,TRBV10-1,TRBD1,CASSESSAKGLTGFPTYEQYF,TGCGCCAGCAGTGAGTCCTCCGCTAAAGGACTGACAGGGTTCCCCACCTACGAGCAGTACTTC
.,TRBJ2-5,TRBV28,.,CASTTVARGRTQYF,TGTGCCAGCACCACAGTTGCCAGGGGCCGGACCCAGTACTTC
.,TRBJ1-5,TRBV5-6,.,CASSKGSNQPQHF,TGTGCCAGCAGCAAGGGGAGCAATCAGCCCCAGCATTTT
.,TRBJ2-7,TRBV5-8,.,CASSLSAAGYF,TGTGCCAGCAGCTTGTCGGCCGCGGGGTACTTC
.,TRBJ2-5,TRBV5-1,.,CASSLAQVQETQYF,TGCGCCAGCAGCTTGGCACAGGTCCAAGAGACCCAGTACTTC
.,TRBJ1-3,TRBV30,TRBD1,CAWSFWTGTGNTIYF,TGTGCCTGGAGTTTTTGGACAGGAACGGGAAACACCATATATTTT
.,TRBJ2-3,TRBV7-2,TRBD2,CASSLLLAGVDTQYF,TGTGCCAGCAGCTTGCTACTAGCGGGGGTAGATACGCAGTATTTT
many,TRBJ1-1,TRBV30,.,CAWAGGSRLAEAFF,TGTGCCTGGGCGGGGGGTAGTAGGCTGGCTGAAGCTTTCTTT
.,TRBJ1-2,TRBV14,.,CASSQGTGLGDRYTF,TGTGCCAGCAGCCAAGGTACGGGACTTGGTGATCGCTACACCTTC
.,TRBJ1-2,TRBV7-9,TRBD1,CASSEQGAGGYTF,TGTGCCAGCAGCGAGCAGGGGGCGGGTGGCTACACCTTC
.,TRBJ1-1,TRBV3-1/TRBV3-2,.,CASSQGGIRTEAFF,TGTGCCAGCAGCCAAGGGGGCATCCGCACTGAAGCTTTCTTT
.,TRBJ2-5,TRBV5-1,TRBD1,CASSLAGGQETQYF,TGCGCCAGCAGCTTGGCAGGGGGCCAAGAGACCCAGTACTTC
.,TRBJ2-2,TRBV11-2,.,CASSLSWDWGTGELFF,TGTGCCAGCAGCTTAAGCTGGGACTGGGGCACCGGGGAGCTGTTTTTT
.,TRBJ1-4,TRBV7-9,TRBD1,CASSRTGGGSGEKLFF,TGTGCCAGCTCCCGGACAGGGGGCGGAAGTGGAGAAAAACTGTTTTTT
.,TRBJ2-4,TRBV19,.,CASSIETGNSNIQYF,TGTGCCAGTAGTATAGAGACAGGTAATTCGAACATTCAGTACTTC
.,TRBJ2-7,TRBV14,TRBD2,CASSRRAGVRSEQYF,TGTGCCAGCAGCCGCCGAGCGGGGGTCAGGTCCGAGCAGTACTTC
.,TRBJ2-5,TRBV18,TRBD2,CASSPPGTSHETQYF,TGTGCCAGCTCACCACCAGGGACTAGCCACGAGACCCAGTACTTC
.,TRBJ1-2,TRBV28,.,CASSFLAGWGYTF,.
.,TRBJ2-3,TRBV4-1,TRBD2,CASSLTAGRYTDTQYF,TGCGCCAGCAGCCTTACAGCGGGGAGATACACAGATACGCAGTATTTT
.,TRBJ1-2,TRBV7-9,TRBD1,CASSGSGGGYGYTF,TGTGCCAGCAGCGGCTCAGGGGGCGGCTATGGCTACACCTTC
.,TRBJ2-5,TRBV2,TRBD2,CASRPAGGPPQETQYF,TGTGCCAGCAGACCAGCGGGGGGGCCCCCCCAAGAGACCCAGTACTTC
.,TRBJ2-2,TRBV6-2/TRBV6-3,.,CASTPGQLNTGELFF,TGTGCCAGCACCCCTGGACAGCTTAACACCGGGGAGCTGTTTTTT
many,TRBJ1-2,TRBV6-5,.,CASTGGRGRGYTF,TGTGCCAGCACCGGGGGGAGGGGAAGGGGCTACACCTTC
.,TRBJ1-2,TRBV12-3/TRBV12-4,.,CASSRQNYGYTF,TGTGCCAGCAGTCGACAGAACTATGGCTACACCTTC
.,TRBJ1-2,TRBV27,TRBD1,CASSLQGAANYGYTF,TGTGCCAGCAGTTTACAGGGGGCTGCTAACTATGGCTACACCTTC
few,TRBJ1-2,TRBV28,.,CASSPNLIGGGGYTF,TGTGCCAGCAGTCCAAACCTTATAGGGGGTGGTGGCTACACCTTC
.,TRBJ2-7,TRBV6-2/TRBV6-3,.,CASSYPGSVYEQYF,TGTGCCAGCAGTTACCCCGGGAGCGTTTACGAGCAGTACTTC
.,TRBJ2-7,TRBV2,TRBD2,CASRLTSGGSHEQYF,TGTGCCAGCAGACTAACTAGCGGGGGAAGTCACGAGCAGTACTTC
.,TRBJ1-5,TRBV7-2,.,CASSPQGSNQPQHF,TGTGCCAGCAGCCCACAGGGTAGCAATCAGCCCCAGCATTTT
.,TRBJ2-7,TRBV7-2,.,CASSLFAGGSYEQYF,TGTGCCAGCAGCTTATTCGCCGGGGGATCCTACGAGCAGTACTTC
.,TRBJ2-2,TRBV5-1,TRBD2,CASSLEGEAGLINPGELFF,TGCGCCAGCAGCTTGGAGGGTGAAGCGGGACTCATAAACCCCGGGGAGCTGTTTTTT